One sample yielded the 13 T cell receptor beta chains listed below, sequenced in a study of control samples from healthy donors and cancer patients. The table came from immunoSEQ multiplex PCR; TCRdb's copy has only in-frame clones and leaves some out. The table has fewer than 40,000 clones, approximately 93% seen once. Sequenced sample: PBMCs. The receptors derive from a man between 35 and 55 years old with colorectal cancer.

The genes are TRBV19 and TRBJ1-1; TRBD1 might be the D (6 bases). The V end was cut by 6 bases, the J end by 1 base, with 12 bases between. Germline CDR1 reads LNHDA; CDR2 reads SQIVND (reference sequence). The CDR3 length is 14 residues. The CDR3 loop reads CASRGTGANTEAFF. CDR3 DNA: TGTGCCAGTAGGGGGACGGGGGCGAACACTGAAGCTTTCTTT.

The chain carries TRBV5-6 and TRBJ2-1, with TRBD1 identical over 8 bases. The germline V gene has CDR1 SGHDT and CDR2 YYEEEE. Trimming took 0 bases from V and 7 from J; bases not matched to a gene: 9. CDR3 length: 16 residues. CDR3 coding DNA: TGTGCCAGCAGCTTGGCCTTTGGACAGGGTTCAAATGAGCAGTTCTTC. It yields the protein CASSLAFGQGSNEQFF. Looking up the rest from reference TRBV5-6 and TRBJ2-1 gives the full variable domain: DAGVTQSPTHLIKTRGQQVTLRCSPKSGHDTVSWYQQALGQGPQFIFQYYEEEERQRGNFPDRFSGHQFPNYSSELNVNALLLGDSALYLCASSLAFGQGSNEQFFGPGTRLTVL.

The J gene is TRBJ1-5, the V gene TRBV6-1; D remains unclear. The CDR3 totals 15 residues. V was cut by 1 base and J by 6 bases, with 13 bases left in between. Germline V lookup: CDR1 MNHNS, CDR2 SASEGT. The CDR3 nucleotides read TGTGCCAGCAGTGAAGAGCAACATTGGAGTCAGCCCCAGCATTTT. The encoded protein is CASSEEQHWSQPQHF.

This chain links TRBV27 with TRBJ2-7; no reliable D call. Trimming removed 5 bases at V and 0 bases at J, with 11 bases between. The CDR3 length is 14 residues. CDR1 MNHEY and CDR2 SMNVEV come from the germline V gene (reference sequence). In DNA, the CDR3 is TGTGCCAGCAGTCTCTACATAAGCTCCTACGAGCAGTACTTC. Residues: CASSLYISSYEQYF.

The J gene is TRBJ1-2, the V gene TRBV5-1; 9 bases line up with TRBD1. The CDR3 runs 15 residues. CDR1 is SGHRS and CDR2 is YFSETQ in the germline V gene. V shed 4 bases, J shed 2 bases, and the junction held 6 bases outside the gene matches. As DNA, the CDR3 is TGCGCCAGCAGCCTAAGGACAGGGGCCAACTATGGCTACACCTTC. Translation: CASSLRTGANYGYTF.

The chain is built from TRBV5-5 and TRBJ2-5, with TRBD1 identical over 9 bases. Germline lookup yields CDR1 SGHKS and CDR2 YYEKEE (reference sequence). CDR3 length: 15 amino acids. The V gene end was trimmed by 3 bases and the J gene end by 5 bases; junction bases not matched to a gene: 8. CDR3 loop: CASSSTGGVGETQYF. For the CDR3, the DNA is TGTGCCAGCAGCTCTACAGGGGGCGTTGGGGAGACCCAGTACTTC.

The chain is built from TRBV7-9 and TRBJ2-3; TRBD1 matches at 9 bases. The CDR3 runs 13 residues. Germline-derived CDR1 and CDR2 are SEHNR and FQNEAQ (reference sequence). The V and J ends lost 5 bases and 14 bases, in that order; junction bases with no gene match: 11. The CDR3: CASSHRQGVTAYF. CDR3 sequence (DNA): TGTGCCAGCAGCCATAGACAGGGGGTAACGGCGTATTTT. The full variable domain, completed using reference TRBV7-9 and TRBJ2-3, is DTGVSQNPRHKITKRGQNVTFRCDPISEHNRLYWYRQTLGQGPEFLTYFQNEAQLEKSRLLSDRFSAERPKGSFSTLEIQRTEQGDSAMYLCASSHRQGVTAYFGPGTRLTVL.

The rearrangement links TRBV3-1 (or the pseudogene TRBV3-2) to TRBJ1-2; weak D call: TRBD1 (5 bases). V lost 0 bases, J lost 0 bases, and 8 bases lay in between. The CDR3 length is 15 residues. Germline V gene data show CDR1 as LGHDT and CDR2 as YNNKEL (reference sequence). The CDR3 DNA reads as TGTGCCAGCAGCCAAGAGGCAGGGTCTAACTATGGCTACACCTTC. Amino acid sequence: CASSQEAGSNYGYTF.

The genes are TRBV7-9 and TRBJ2-7; D gene unclear. V gave up 5 bases and J gave up 3 bases, with 14 bases separating them. The CDR3 totals 14 residues. Germline V gene data show CDR1 as SEHNR and CDR2 as FQNEAQ (reference sequence). In DNA, the CDR3 is TGTGCCAGCAGCCTTCACGTAAATAGCTACGAGCAGTACTTC. Translating gives CASSLHVNSYEQYF.

The V gene is TRBV11-1, the J gene TRBJ2-7, with D hard to call. Trimming removed 0 bases at V and 3 bases at J, with 12 bases between. CDR1 SGHAT and CDR2 FQDESV come from the germline V gene (reference sequence). The CDR3 sequence is 15 residues long. The DNA of the CDR3 is TGTGCCAGCAGCTTAGCGGAAAAGAGGAGCTACGAGCAGTACTTC. The encoded protein is CASSLAEKRSYEQYF.

The chain employs TRBV6-1 and TRBJ2-3, with D uncertain. Germline V lookup: CDR1 MNHNS, CDR2 SASEGT. Deletions cut 3 bases from V and 7 bases from J, with 11 bases between. CDR3 length: 13 residues. CDR3 region: CASSDLTSNTQYF. Written as DNA, the CDR3 is TGTGCCAGCAGTGACCTAACAAGTAATACGCAGTATTTT.

The chain combines TRBV30 with TRBJ1-2, with D uncertain. The V gene's germline CDR1 is GTSNPN and CDR2 SVGIG (reference sequence). The CDR3 contains 14 residues. V was shortened by 0 bases and J by 6 bases, with 14 bases between the two germline ends. The CDR3: CAWSVYGVKDGYTF. In DNA, the CDR3 is TGTGCCTGGAGTGTTTACGGAGTAAAAGATGGCTACACCTTC.

The rearrangement links TRBV6-5 to TRBJ2-7; no definite D call. With 1 base removed from V and 6 bases from J, the gap between germline ends came to 4 bases. The CDR3 runs to 11 residues. Germline-derived CDR1 and CDR2 are MNHEY and SVGAGI. The CDR3 loop is CASSYWGEQYF. The CDR3 region has the DNA TGTGCCAGCAGTTACTGGGGCGAGCAGTACTTC.